The T cell receptor beta chain described here comes from a study of T-cell reconstitution after alpha-beta-depleted transplantation in children (TCRdb year 2016). Concerning the study at large: T-cell immune reconstitution after TCRalphabeta/CD19-depleted allogeneic hematopoietic cell transplantation in children was quantitatively tracked in the study by means of TCR repertoire profiling.

The research as a whole found: Hyperexpanded clone frequencies declined over subsequent months; after one year, T-cell counts and TCRbeta diversity were mostly attributed to newly produced T cells. The apparently early recovery of alphabetaT-cell counts about two months after transplant reportedly depended on only several hundred rapidly expanded clones that came from non-depleted graft cells. In some patients, the high TCRbeta diversity seen at day 60 was put down to recipient T cells and intrathymic progenitors that had survived conditioning.

The CDR3 runs 14 residues from the cysteine to the phenylalanine. The kept DNA is CDR3 alone, 42 bases in frame from the first base. The V end loses 9 bases and the J end loses 0 bases, and a stretch of 14 bases separates them. The CDR1 and CDR2 encoded by the germline V gene (reference sequence) are SEHNR and FQNEAQ. The label giving this sample's treatment or condition can be read as: allogeneic hematopoietic cell transplantation with graft depleted of TCRalphabeta T cells and CD19 B cells. TCRalphabeta/CD19-depleted allogeneic hematopoietic cell grafts were given to the transplant recipients, all of whom were children. Library preparation was by PCR. The instrument was an Illumina HiSeq 2500. TCR libraries were prepared with molecular barcoding, using unique molecular identifiers to normalize TCRbeta repertoire quantification. Clones were called with MiXCR by TCRdb after fastp trimmed the public reads at Q25, and only in-frame beta chains were retained. One record per CDR3 amino acid sequence lists the most common genes and DNA. In all, the sample holds about a million distinct CDR3 sequences, and about 30% of those were seen once. The ten largest clones capture over 25% of the sample.

This clonotype was observed a few times. Its antigen is unknown. Base-call qualities are not available, and no considerably larger clone is one nucleotide away. The chain links TRBV7-9 with TRBJ1-1; 5 matching bases give a weak D call of TRBD1. The clonotype was recovered from a boy younger than two who had a stem cell transplant for SCID, so the T cells may come from the graft donor. This sample comprised PBMCs, mostly from graft donor cells, obtained 360 days after TCRalphabeta/CD19-depleted stem cell transplant. The CDR3: CASGGGYMNTEAFF. The DNA sequence is TGTGCCAGTGGGGGGGGTTACATGAACACTGAAGCTTTCTTT.